This T cell receptor beta chain is from a study of cytomegalovirus exposure and HLA in healthy donors. Looking at the study overall: There were more than 350 genotyped donors. Of these, 81% fell in the genetic ancestry cluster associated with self-reported Caucasian donors. Study-wide findings and caveats: The productive fraction for most TCR beta V segments was about 90% or about 30% in an earlier analysis. Later work associated 16,951 TCR beta sequences with HLA alleles at 0.05 false discovery rate. Most TCR sequences proved rare, with some public TCRs found in many donors.

This clone was picked up a small number of times. Its antigen is undetermined. J lost 3 bases, V lost 3 bases, and 5 bases had no gene match. The CDR3 sequence is 14 residues long. CDR1 SGHDT and CDR2 YYEEEE come from the germline V gene. The PCR employed 60 Vbeta primers together with 13 Jbeta primers. Method: immunoSEQ multiplex PCR; TCRdb's copy keeps in-frame clones and lacks some. This sample yields over 130,000 clones, of which roughly three fifths are seen a single time; approximately 1.7% belongs to the top ten. The sequence was collected from a male donor in good health and CMV-seronegative. V and J are TRBV5-6 and TRBJ2-7, with 8 bases identical to TRBD1. The sequencing input was PBMCs. CDR3 in amino acids: CASSWIGQGYEQYF. The CDR3 DNA follows: TGTGCCAGCAGCTGGATCGGACAGGGCTACGAGCAGTACTTC.